This T cell receptor beta chain was captured in a study of shared clonotypes between healthy human individuals. Study findings and constraints: Larger estimated richness was generally seen in naive subsets than in memory subsets. For naive CD4 cells, around 5% of clonotypes were shared across a handful of donors.

Note on this clone: As yet, its antigen is unknown.

Clones were read by immunoSEQ multiplex PCR, and TCRdb kept only the in-frame ones, dropping some. The sample lists some 2 million clones, 95% occurring once. The source is a man aged 18 to 29 in good health. The specimen was naive CD4+ T cells sorted from blood. Subset here: CD45RA+ positively selected.

CDR3 bases: TGTGCCAGCAAGGAGGCTAGCGGGGGGGCGTTCGAGCAGTACTTC. Its protein is CASKEASGGAFEQYF. The chain is built from TRBV2 and TRBJ2-7; 12 nucleotides line up with TRBD2. This CDR3 region has 15 residues. CDR1 and CDR2 (germline): SNHLY, FYNNEI. V was clipped by 7 bases and J by 6 bases; unmatched bases: 10.